This paragraph covers one TCR beta chain sequence. Its antigen is not known. CDR1 is LNHDA, CDR2 SQIVND, per germline (reference sequence). V was trimmed by 7 bases and J by 0 bases, leaving 12 bases between them. The CDR3 sequence is 14 residues long. Clones were sequenced by immunoSEQ multiplex PCR, and TCRdb holds only the in-frame ones, with some missing. The table shows tens of thousands of clones, with approximately 88% occurring only once. The data belong to a study of OX40 agonist ivuxolimab in advanced cancers. Background on the study: Ivuxolimab is an agonistic anti-OX40 (CD134) antibody, and patients were treated with it.

Study-wide points: The authors did not determine the antigen specificity of the expanded peripheral T cells.

The rearrangement uses TRBV19 and TRBJ1-1; D is undetermined. Sample: CD4+ or CD8+ T cells sorted from blood, taken in a trial of the OX40 agonist ivuxolimab. The receptor was derived from an adult with an advanced solid tumor such as melanoma, head and neck, liver or kidney cancer. For the CDR3, the DNA is TGTGCCAGTAAAGTCCCTAATTTGAACACTGAAGCTTTCTTT. Translation: CASKVPNLNTEAFF.